These 25 T cell receptor beta chains were all obtained from the same sample, sequenced in a study of response to subunit inactivated influenza vaccine. TCRdb passed the RT-PCR reads through MiXCR, listing each CDR3 protein once. The sample includes 450,000 to 550,000 distinct CDR3 sequences, about 25% of them seen just once. The source was CD4+ T cells sorted from PBMCs, collected roughly 5 days after vaccination. The receptors here all came from a man aged 50 or older who received an inactivated influenza vaccine.

V gene TRBV20-1 combines with J gene TRBJ2-7, with 12 bases that match TRBD1. The germline gives CDR1 DFQATT, CDR2 SNEGSKA (reference sequence). The CDR3 runs 15 residues. Losses at the gene ends were 6 bases for V and 6 bases for J; bases not matched to a gene: 12. The chain's CDR3 is CSAPGQGAAISEQYF. The CDR3 coding sequence is TGCAGTGCCCCGGGACAGGGGGCGGCGATCTCCGAGCAGTACTTC.

This clonotype showed up just a few times. This sequence joins TRBV7-8 and TRBJ2-7; tentatively, D is TRBD2 (6 bases). The germline V and J ends were trimmed by 5 bases and 3 bases, with 8 bases remaining between them. The germline V gene has CDR1 SGHVS and CDR2 FQNEAQ. The CDR3 sequence is 12 residues long. The CDR3 reads CASSGSGYEQYF. CDR3 nucleotide sequence: TGTGCCAGCAGCGGTAGCGGCTACGAGCAGTACTTC. Variable domain in full (rest from reference TRBV7-8 and TRBJ2-7): GAGVSQSPRYKVAKRGQDVALRCDPISGHVSLFWYQQALGQGPEFLTYFQNEAQLDKSGLPSDRFFAERPEGSVSTLKIQRTQQEDSAVYLCASSGSGYEQYFGPGTRLTVT.

This clonotype was recorded a few times. This rearrangement joins TRBV6-2 or TRBV6-3 to TRBJ1-2, with D hard to call. The germline V and J ends were trimmed by 1 base and 4 bases, with 7 bases remaining between them. Looked up from germline, CDR1 is MNHEY and CDR2 is SVGEGT. CDR3 length: 13 residues. CDR3 region: CASSYFQVYGYTF. Written as DNA, the CDR3 is TGTGCCAGCAGTTACTTTCAGGTCTATGGCTACACCTTC.

This clonotype has a handful of counts. The chain employs TRBV7-2 and TRBJ2-1; D possibly corresponds to TRBD1 (6 bases). V was clipped by 4 bases and J by 3 bases, with 13 bases between them. This CDR3 comprises 15 residues. Germline assignment: CDR1 SGHTA and CDR2 FQGNSA. CDR3 residues: CASSYPDRFYNEQFF. The CDR3 DNA reads TGTGCCAGCAGCTACCCAGACAGGTTCTACAATGAGCAGTTCTTC.

The V and J genes are TRBV12-3 or TRBV12-4 and TRBJ2-1; the D is unclear. Trimming removed 7 bases from V and 8 bases from J, with 12 bases in between. This CDR3 contains 12 residues. The DNA of the CDR3 is TGTGCCAGCACCCGGCTTGGCGATGAGCAGTTCTTC. Translation gives CASTRLGDEQFF.

In its sample, this clonotype was seen once. This chain uses TRBV12-3 or TRBV12-4 with TRBJ1-2; D call uncertain. V was pared by 7 bases and J by 7 bases, with 13 bases between. The CDR3 length is 12 residues. The CDR3: CASTLVGSGYTF. Here the CDR3 DNA reads TGTGCCAGCACCCTGGTCGGCAGTGGCTACACCTTC.

This clonotype was seen only a few times. The rearrangement joins TRBV10-3 to TRBJ2-3, with TRBD1 matching 11 bases. The CDR3 spans 15 residues. V shed 4 bases and J 4 bases; nucleotides not matched to a gene: 4. Germline CDR1 and CDR2: ENHRY and SYGVKD. The CDR3 DNA is TGTGCCATCAGTGCACCGGGACAGGGGGCAGATACGCAGTATTTT. Its protein product is CAISAPGQGADTQYF.

The chain joins TRBV3-1 to TRBJ2-7; 9 bases align to TRBD1. CDR1 is LGHDT, CDR2 YNNKEL, per germline (reference sequence). V lost 5 bases, J lost 2 bases, and 4 bases stayed unmatched. The CDR3 length is 14 residues. The CDR3 region has the DNA TGTGCCAGCAGCTGGACAGGGGAACCCTACGAGCAGTACTTC. Protein: CASSWTGEPYEQYF.

This clonotype was counted only a few times. The gene calls are TRBV12-3 or TRBV12-4 and TRBJ2-5; 8 bases agree with TRBD2. Trimming removed 7 bases from V and 7 bases from J; junction bases left unmatched: 14. This CDR3 contains 15 residues. The CDR3 spells CASNQGGGPAGTQYF. In nucleotides, the CDR3 is TGTGCCAGCAACCAAGGCGGGGGGCCCGCAGGGACCCAGTACTTC.

This rearrangement joins TRBV12-3 or TRBV12-4 to TRBJ2-1; D gene ambiguous. CDR3 length: 10 residues. Trimming left V 8 bases short and J 9 bases short, with 8 bases between. In DNA form, the CDR3 reads TGTGCCAGCGGAGAAAGTGAGCAGTTCTTC. This gives the protein CASGESEQFF.

The chain couples TRBV7-2 to TRBJ2-7, with D tentatively TRBD1 (5 bases). The V and J ends lost 4 bases and 0 bases respectively, with 10 bases between them. Germline V lookup: CDR1 SGHTA, CDR2 FQGNSA. The CDR3 covers 14 residues. The CDR3 DNA reads as TGTGCCAGCAGCTACACAGGATTCTCCTACGAGCAGTACTTC. It yields the protein CASSYTGFSYEQYF.

This clonotype was observed a handful of times. The genes are TRBV20-1 and TRBJ1-5; TRBD1 matches at 7 bases. The germline V gene encodes CDR1 DFQATT and CDR2 SNEGSKA (reference sequence). This CDR3 has 15 amino acids. V lost 3 bases, J lost 3 bases, and 8 bases stayed unmatched. The CDR3 DNA sequence: TGCAGTGCTAGTGCAGGGGGGAACCTCAATCAGCCCCAGCATTTT. Translation gives CSASAGGNLNQPQHF.

This clonotype was observed a handful of times. J is TRBJ2-5 and V is TRBV20-1; 8 bases match TRBD2. CDR1 is DFQATT, CDR2 SNEGSKA, per germline (reference sequence). Trimming removed 2 bases from V and 5 bases from J; junction bases left unmatched: 13. This CDR3 comprises 16 residues. This chain's CDR3 is CSARPGSGDHVETQYF. CDR3 DNA sequence: TGCAGTGCTAGACCGGGTAGCGGGGACCACGTGGAGACCCAGTACTTC.

The chain recombines TRBV20-1 with TRBJ2-1, with 7 positions matching TRBD2. This CDR3 contains 14 residues. After removal of 6 bases from V and 2 bases from J, the junction contained 7 bases not matched to a gene. In germline, CDR1 is DFQATT, CDR2 SNEGSKA (reference sequence). The CDR3 DNA follows: TGCAGTGCCCTCGTAGCGGGCGCCTACAATGAGCAGTTCTTC. Translating gives CSALVAGAYNEQFF.

The gene calls are TRBV29-1 and TRBJ2-1, with D possibly called TRBD1 or TRBD2 (7 bases each). Germline CDR1 and CDR2: SQVTM and ANQGSEA. This CDR3 has 14 amino acids. The germline V and J ends were trimmed by 6 bases and 8 bases, with 20 bases remaining between them. The DNA for the CDR3 is TGCAGCGTCGAATGGCAGGGGGGGGACGATGAGCAGTTCTTC. Translation: CSVEWQGGDDEQFF.

The chain combines TRBV12-3 or TRBV12-4 with TRBJ2-3, with D possibly matching TRBD1 (8 bases). Deletions cut 7 bases from V and 2 bases from J, with 16 bases between. The CDR3 is 15 amino acids. DNA of the CDR3: TGTGCCAGCAAAAAAACAGGGGGGGCCACAGATACGCAGTATTTT. It is translated as CASKKTGGATDTQYF.

There are a few counts of this clonotype. The V and J genes are TRBV28 and TRBJ2-5; 7 bases agree with TRBD1. Germline CDR1 and CDR2: MDHEN and SYDVKM. The V segment lost 4 bases and the J segment 3 bases; nucleotides outside the gene matches: 11. CDR3 length: 16 amino acids. The CDR3 coding sequence is TGTGCCAGCAGTTCCCGACAGGGTTTGAGTGAAGAGACCCAGTACTTC. Its protein is CASSSRQGLSEETQYF.

V is TRBV25-1 and J is TRBJ1-1; D call uncertain. The V and J ends lost 3 bases and 0 bases respectively, with 5 bases between them. Germline V gives CDR1 MGHDK, CDR2 SYGVNS. The CDR3 is 13 residues long. CDR3 region: CASSDRMNTEAFF. The CDR3 nucleotides are TGTGCCAGCAGTGATCGAATGAACACTGAAGCTTTCTTT.

This clonotype appeared many times. The V and J genes are TRBV11-1 and TRBJ2-4; TRBD1 matches at 7 bases. CDR1 is SGHAT and CDR2 is FQDESV in the germline V gene (reference sequence). There are 21 residues in the CDR3. Trimming took 0 bases from V and 4 from J; bases not matched to a gene: 21. This chain's CDR3 is CASSLATGITGRQGIKNIQYF. In nucleotides, the CDR3 is TGTGCCAGCAGCTTAGCGACGGGAATCACCGGCCGACAGGGAATAAAAAACATTCAGTACTTC.

The gene calls are TRBV6-5 and TRBJ2-2; the match to TRBD2 covers 8 bases. The CDR3 runs 18 residues. The junction had 9 bases not matched to a gene; V was cut back by 1 base and J by 2 bases. The germline CDR1 and CDR2 sequences are MNHEY and SVGAGI. CDR3 in DNA: TGTGCCAGCAGTTACTATCCAAGCGGGGGCCCTAACACCGGGGAGCTGTTTTTT. Protein product: CASSYYPSGGPNTGELFF.

This clonotype was seen a handful of times. The CDR3 DNA sequence: TGCGCCAGCAGCCAATCCGACAGGGACGGTTCACCCCTCCACTTT. Residues: CASSQSDRDGSPLHF. This chain uses TRBV4-3 with TRBJ1-6; TRBD1 matches at 7 bases. V shed 2 bases and J 9 bases; nucleotides not matched to a gene: 7. Germline V gene data show CDR1 as LGHNA and CDR2 as YSLEER. The CDR3 loop spans 15 amino acids.

The V call is TRBV6-5, the J call TRBJ2-2; D is tentatively TRBD1 or TRBD2 (5 bases each). Germline loops: CDR1 MNHEY, CDR2 SVGAGI. The CDR3 loop spans 15 amino acids. V shed 2 bases and J shed 5 bases, with 12 bases lying between them. DNA for the CDR3: TGTGCCAGCAGTTACCCGATGTGGGGGACCGGGGAGCTGTTTTTT. Protein product: CASSYPMWGTGELFF.

There are a few counts of this clonotype. The CDR3 region has the DNA TGTGCCAGCAGTTTAGGAGACAGGGACGGAGACAATCAGCCCCAGCATTTT. This codes for CASSLGDRDGDNQPQHF. This rearrangement joins TRBV12-3 or TRBV12-4 to TRBJ1-5; 7 positions agree with TRBD1. V lost 1 base, J lost 3 bases, and 9 bases stayed unmatched. The CDR3 totals 17 residues.

In this sample, this clonotype turned up a few times. V and J are TRBV6-5 and TRBJ2-5; tentative D call: TRBD2 (6 bases). This CDR3 is 14 amino acids long. Germline CDR1 MNHEY, CDR2 SVGAGI. Trimming removed 1 base at V and 7 bases at J, with 13 bases between. The CDR3 sequence: CASSYFRGFGTQYF. CDR3 sequence (DNA): TGTGCCAGCAGTTACTTTCGGGGGTTTGGGACCCAGTACTTC.

The V call is TRBV10-3, the J call TRBJ2-3, with D maybe TRBD1 (6 bases). In germline, CDR1 is ENHRY, CDR2 SYGVKD. The CDR3 is made up of 14 amino acids. Trimming stripped 10 bases from V and 7 bases from J, with 21 bases between. CDR3: CATADWGHLYTQYF. CDR3 coding DNA: TGTGCCACCGCTGACTGGGGGCATTTATATACGCAGTATTTT.